This is a list of T cell receptor beta chains from one sample in a study of control samples from healthy donors and cancer patients. Data came from immunoSEQ multiplex PCR; TCRdb stores just in-frame clones and leaves some out. The sample holds about 140,000 clones; approximately 92% are singletons and the top ten take 3% to 4%. Sequencing was carried out using blood. The receptor set was obtained from a man aged 25 to 40 in good health. The CDR3 runs from the conserved cysteine through the conserved F or W. The D gene is left open where the match is weak. Not all rows give a size; the values are once, few, many and, for expanded clones, a class.

J: TRBJ1-5; V: TRBV6-1; D: .; size: .; DNA: TGTGCCAGCAGTGAATCCGGGAAGTGGCCCCAGCATTTT; CDR3: CASSESGKWPQHF
J: TRBJ2-3; V: TRBV18; D: TRBD2; size: .; DNA: TGTGCCAGCTCACCAGGGCGGGGACTAGCGATGGGGCCAGATACGCAGTATTTT; CDR3: CASSPGRGLAMGPDTQYF
J: TRBJ2-1; V: TRBV19; D: .; size: .; DNA: TGTGCCAGTAGCAGGAACCAGGGCACTGAGCAGTTCTTC; CDR3: CASSRNQGTEQFF
J: TRBJ2-7; V: TRBV10-1; D: .; size: .; DNA: TGCGCCAGTCGGCCGGGAGGACAGTACGAGCAGTACTTC; CDR3: CASRPGGQYEQYF
J: TRBJ2-3; V: TRBV19; D: .; size: .; DNA: TGTGCCAGTAGTACAGGCGATACGCAGTATTTT; CDR3: CASSTGDTQYF
J: TRBJ2-4; V: TRBV5-1; D: .; size: .; DNA: TGCGCCAGCAGCTCGGCAGGGGATTCCCACAAAAACATTCAGTACTTC; CDR3: CASSSAGDSHKNIQYF
J: TRBJ2-3; V: TRBV24-1; D: .; size: few; DNA: TGTGCCACCAGTGCGGCGTTCCCTAGCACAGATACGCAGTATTTT; CDR3: CATSAAFPSTDTQYF
J: TRBJ2-7; V: TRBV11-2; D: TRBD2; size: .; DNA: TGTGCCAGCAGCTTAAATGGGAGAACGGGAGGCTACGAGCAGTACTTC; CDR3: CASSLNGRTGGYEQYF
J: TRBJ2-3; V: TRBV7-9; D: .; size: once; DNA: TGTGCCAGCAGCTTAGGTGGGGGGGCGACAGATACGCAGTATTTT; CDR3: CASSLGGGATDTQYF
J: TRBJ2-2; V: TRBV6-2/TRBV6-3; D: .; size: .; DNA: TGTGCCAGCAGTTACTCGTTCAGAATTACCGGGGAGCTGTTTTTT; CDR3: CASSYSFRITGELFF
J: TRBJ2-3; V: TRBV7-9; D: .; size: .; DNA: TGTGCCAGCAGCTTAGTTGGGGAGGACACAGATACGCAGTATTTT; CDR3: CASSLVGEDTDTQYF